One sample yielded the 12 T cell receptor beta chains listed below, sequenced in a study of blood T cell repertoires in COVID-19. Clones were read by immunoSEQ multiplex PCR, and TCRdb kept only the in-frame ones, dropping some. This sample has roughly 120,000 clones, with more than 60% found just once. Sequenced material: peripheral blood. The receptors come from a man in his fifties or sixties with acute or convalescent COVID-19.

The genes are TRBV6-5 and TRBJ2-7, with 9 nucleotides matching TRBD1. J was trimmed by 1 base and V by 6 bases; bases with no gene match: 4. The CDR3 is 14 amino acids. In germline, CDR1 is MNHEY, CDR2 SVGAGI. The CDR3 nucleotides read TGTGCCAGCAGGACGGGACAGGGTTCCTACGAGCAGTACTTC. This encodes CASRTGQGSYEQYF.

The V gene is TRBV5-1, the J gene TRBJ1-4; the match to TRBD1 covers 7 bases. This CDR3 comprises 15 residues. V shed 3 bases, J shed 0 bases, and the junction held 2 bases outside the gene matches. The germline V gene has CDR1 SGHRS and CDR2 YFSETQ. The CDR3 DNA follows: TGCGCCAGCAGCTACGGACAGGCAACTAATGAAAAACTGTTTTTT. Translating gives CASSYGQATNEKLFF.

This clone was picked up one time. V usage is TRBV7-8 and J usage is TRBJ2-4; unclear D gene. CDR1 and CDR2 from the germline V gene are SGHVS and FQNEAQ. The CDR3 sequence is 15 residues long. Trimming pared 4 bases from V and 2 bases from J, leaving 12 bases between. In DNA form, the CDR3 reads TGTGCCAGCAGCTCCGTGGGCAGGTCCAAAAACATTCAGTACTTC. Protein product: CASSSVGRSKNIQYF. The full variable domain, its missing parts supplied by reference TRBV7-8 and TRBJ2-4, is GAGVSQSPRYKVAKRGQDVALRCDPISGHVSLFWYQQALGQGPEFLTYFQNEAQLDKSGLPSDRFFAERPEGSVSTLKIQRTQQEDSAVYLCASSSVGRSKNIQYFGAGTRLSVL.

The chain recombines TRBV19 with TRBJ2-1; TRBD1 agrees at 9 bases. The CDR3 has 13 residues. Germline V gives CDR1 LNHDA, CDR2 SQIVND (reference sequence). Unmatched junction bases numbered 7, after V lost 6 bases and J lost 10 bases. CDR3 DNA: TGTGCCAGTAGGAGGGACAGGGCAAGCGAGCAGTTCTTC. Protein product: CASRRDRASEQFF.

The chain links TRBV2 to TRBJ2-7; D is perhaps TRBD2 (5 bases). V lost 10 bases and J lost 2, with 18 bases in between. CDR3 length: 14 residues. The germline CDR1 and CDR2 sequences are SNHLY and FYNNEI. For the CDR3, the DNA is TGTGCCACTTCTGGCTTACGAGGGACCTACGAGCAGTACTTC. This codes for CATSGLRGTYEQYF.

This chain joins TRBV30 and TRBJ1-5, with TRBD1 matching over 8 bases. The germline V gene encodes CDR1 GTSNPN and CDR2 SVGIG (reference sequence). CDR3 length: 15 amino acids. V lost 3 bases and J lost 2; bases outside the gene matches: 6. The CDR3 sequence: CAWRTSGGGNQPQHF. The CDR3, as DNA: TGTGCCTGGAGGACATCAGGGGGCGGCAATCAGCCCCAGCATTTT. The whole variable domain, filled in from reference TRBV30 and TRBJ1-5, reads SQTIHQWPATLVQPVGSPLSLECTVEGTSNPNLYWYRQAAGRGLQLLFYSVGIGQISSEVPQNLSASRPQDRQFILSSKKLLLSDSGFYLCAWRTSGGGNQPQHFGDGTRLSIL.

A single count supports this clone. This sequence joins TRBV28 and TRBJ2-3, with TRBD2 identical over 7 bases. The V segment lost 7 bases and the J segment 4 bases; nucleotides outside the gene matches: 14. CDR1 and CDR2 (germline): MDHEN, SYDVKM. CDR3 length equals 16 residues. The CDR3 DNA reads as TGTGCCAGCACCTCCCCGGGGCAGGGAGGGGCAGATACGCAGTATTTT. Translating gives CASTSPGQGGADTQYF.

The V and J genes are TRBV28 and TRBJ1-5; D is ambiguous. V was cut by 3 bases and J by 3 bases, with 9 bases left in between. Germline V gives CDR1 MDHEN, CDR2 SYDVKM. This CDR3 is built from 14 residues. CDR3 sequence reads: CASSFSRINQPQHF. CDR3 nucleotides: TGTGCCAGCAGTTTTTCCAGGATCAATCAGCCCCAGCATTTT.

This clone was counted once. The chain is built from TRBV27 and TRBJ2-5, with D possibly being TRBD1 (6 bases). The CDR3 loop spans 14 amino acids. Looked up from germline, CDR1 is MNHEY and CDR2 is SMNVEV (reference sequence). V lost 6 bases and J lost 2, with 13 bases in between. This CDR3 is CASSQTGWQETQYF. DNA for the CDR3: TGTGCCAGCAGCCAAACAGGGTGGCAAGAGACCCAGTACTTC.

This clone is a singleton in its sample. V and J are TRBV9 and TRBJ1-3; no clear D gene. The V end lost 0 bases, the J end lost 3 bases, and 13 bases lay between the germline ends. The CDR3 has 16 residues. CDR1 and CDR2 (germline): SGDLS, YYNGEE. CDR3 amino acids: CASSVASGVNGNTIYF. The CDR3 coding sequence is TGTGCCAGCAGCGTAGCGAGCGGGGTAAATGGAAACACCATATATTTT.

V usage is TRBV6-5 and J usage is TRBJ2-3; 7 nucleotides agree with TRBD2. V lost 7 bases and J lost 9; bases outside the gene matches: 13. Germline V gives CDR1 MNHEY, CDR2 SVGAGI. The CDR3 sequence is 14 residues long. The CDR3 DNA is TGTGCCAGCATGGTGGGGAGGGATTGGGACACGCAGTATTTT. It codes for CASMVGRDWDTQYF.

The chain uses TRBV5-1 and TRBJ2-3; D not resolved. V was trimmed by 4 bases and J by 4 bases, leaving 13 bases between them. The CDR3 spans 14 residues. Germline CDR1 and CDR2: SGHRS and YFSETQ. The DNA of the CDR3 is TGCGCCAGCAGCAATACGGCCGGAGCAGATACGCAGTATTTT. This encodes CASSNTAGADTQYF.